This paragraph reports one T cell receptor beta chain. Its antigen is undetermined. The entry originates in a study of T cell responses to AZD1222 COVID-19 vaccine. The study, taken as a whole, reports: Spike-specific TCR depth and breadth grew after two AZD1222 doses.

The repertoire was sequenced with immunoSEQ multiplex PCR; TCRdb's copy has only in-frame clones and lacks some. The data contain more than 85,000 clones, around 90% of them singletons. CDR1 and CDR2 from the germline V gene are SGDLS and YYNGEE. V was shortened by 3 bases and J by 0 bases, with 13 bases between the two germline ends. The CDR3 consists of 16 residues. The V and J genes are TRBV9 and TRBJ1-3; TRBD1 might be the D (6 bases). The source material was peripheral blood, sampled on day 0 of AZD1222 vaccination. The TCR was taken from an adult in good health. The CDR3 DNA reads TGTGCCAGCAGCGCCGAACCACAGGGCTCTGGAAACACCATATATTTT. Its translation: CASSAEPQGSGNTIYF.